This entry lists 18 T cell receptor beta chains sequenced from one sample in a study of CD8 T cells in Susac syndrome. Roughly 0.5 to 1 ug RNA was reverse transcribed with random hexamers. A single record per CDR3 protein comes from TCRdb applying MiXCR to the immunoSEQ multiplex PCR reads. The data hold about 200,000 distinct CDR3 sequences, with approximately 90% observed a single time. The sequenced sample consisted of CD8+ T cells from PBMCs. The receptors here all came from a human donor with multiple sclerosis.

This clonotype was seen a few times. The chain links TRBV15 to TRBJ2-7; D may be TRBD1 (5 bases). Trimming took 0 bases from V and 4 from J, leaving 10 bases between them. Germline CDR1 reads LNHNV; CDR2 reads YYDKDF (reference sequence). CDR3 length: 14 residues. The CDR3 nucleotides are TGTGCCACCAGCAGAGATCATAGGGGATACGAGCAGTACTTC. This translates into CATSRDHRGYEQYF. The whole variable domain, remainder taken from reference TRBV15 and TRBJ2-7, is DAMVIQNPRYQVTQFGKPVTLSCSQTLNHNVMYWYQQKSSQAPKLLFHYYDKDFNNEADTPDNFQSRRPNTSFCFLDIRSPGLGDTAMYLCATSRDHRGYEQYFGPGTRLTVT.

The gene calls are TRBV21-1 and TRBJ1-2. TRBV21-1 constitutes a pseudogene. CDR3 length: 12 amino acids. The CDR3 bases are TGTGCCAGCAGCACCAGGTTCTATGGCTACACCTTC. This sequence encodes CASSTRFYGYTF.

The CDR3 nucleotides read TGTGCCAGCAGTGAGGGAAGCCGGGGTACCGGGGAGCTGTTTTTT. It translates to CASSEGSRGTGELFF. J is TRBJ2-2 and V is TRBV25-1; D is possibly TRBD2 (5 bases). Trimming pared 3 bases from V and 5 bases from J, leaving 13 bases between. The CDR3 is 15 residues long. Germline CDR1 MGHDK, CDR2 SYGVNS.

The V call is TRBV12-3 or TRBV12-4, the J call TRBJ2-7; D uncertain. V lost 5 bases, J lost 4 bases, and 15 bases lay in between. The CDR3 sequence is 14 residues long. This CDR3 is CASSPPQGLYEQYF. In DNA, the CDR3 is TGTGCCAGCAGTCCCCCGCAAGGGTTATACGAGCAGTACTTC.

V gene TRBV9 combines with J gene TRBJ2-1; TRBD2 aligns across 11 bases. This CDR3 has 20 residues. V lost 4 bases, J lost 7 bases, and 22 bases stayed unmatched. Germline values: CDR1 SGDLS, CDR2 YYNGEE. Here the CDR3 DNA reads TGTGCCAGCAGCCACCCTCTTAGCGGGGGGGCCGTAAAAGGCGCGAATGAGCAGTTCTTC. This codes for CASSHPLSGGAVKGANEQFF.

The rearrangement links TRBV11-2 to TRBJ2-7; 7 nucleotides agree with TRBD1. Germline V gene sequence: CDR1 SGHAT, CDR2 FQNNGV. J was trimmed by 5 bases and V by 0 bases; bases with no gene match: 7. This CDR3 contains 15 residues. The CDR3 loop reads CASSLDRVGGDEQYF. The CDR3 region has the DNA TGTGCCAGCAGCTTAGATCGCGTAGGGGGCGACGAGCAGTACTTC.

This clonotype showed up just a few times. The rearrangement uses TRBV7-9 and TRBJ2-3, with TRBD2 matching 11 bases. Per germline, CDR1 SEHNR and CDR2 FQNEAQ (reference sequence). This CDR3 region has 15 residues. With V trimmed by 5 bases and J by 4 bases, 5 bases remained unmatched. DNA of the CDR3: TGTGCCAGCAGCCTTAGCGGGGGGGCCTCAGATACGCAGTATTTT. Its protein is CASSLSGGASDTQYF.

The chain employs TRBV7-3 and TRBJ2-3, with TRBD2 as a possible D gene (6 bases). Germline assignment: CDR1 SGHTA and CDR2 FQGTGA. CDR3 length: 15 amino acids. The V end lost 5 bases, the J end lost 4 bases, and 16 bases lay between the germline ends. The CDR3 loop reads CASSNGRGVADTQYF. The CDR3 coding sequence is TGTGCCAGCAGCAACGGTCGCGGGGTCGCAGATACGCAGTATTTT.

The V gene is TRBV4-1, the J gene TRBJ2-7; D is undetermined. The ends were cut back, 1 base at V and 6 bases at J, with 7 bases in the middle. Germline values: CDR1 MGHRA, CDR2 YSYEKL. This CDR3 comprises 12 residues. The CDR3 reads CASSQVGLEQYF. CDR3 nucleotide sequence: TGCGCCAGCAGCCAAGTCGGTCTCGAGCAGTACTTC.

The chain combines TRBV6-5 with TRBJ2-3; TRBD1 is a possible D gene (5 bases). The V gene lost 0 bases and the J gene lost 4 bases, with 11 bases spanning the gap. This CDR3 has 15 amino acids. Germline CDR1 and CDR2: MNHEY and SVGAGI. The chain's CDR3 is CASSYSRDLADTQYF. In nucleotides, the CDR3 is TGTGCCAGCAGTTACTCCAGGGATCTCGCAGATACGCAGTATTTT.

As DNA, the CDR3 is TGTGCCAGCAGTGACGCGGGCGACTACGAGCAGTACTTC. Residues: CASSDAGDYEQYF. The chain recombines TRBV28 with TRBJ2-7, with a weak D call TRBD2 (5 bases). The CDR3 totals 13 residues. Between the trimmed V and J ends, which lost 5 bases and 3 bases, there was a span of 11 bases. Germline CDR1 is MDHEN and CDR2 is SYDVKM.

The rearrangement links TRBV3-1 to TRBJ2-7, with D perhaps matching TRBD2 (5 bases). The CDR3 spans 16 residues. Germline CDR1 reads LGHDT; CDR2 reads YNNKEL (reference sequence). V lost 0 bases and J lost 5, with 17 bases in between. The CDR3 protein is CASSQEMGGYYDEQYF. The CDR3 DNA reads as TGTGCCAGCAGCCAAGAAATGGGCGGGTACTACGACGAGCAGTACTTC.

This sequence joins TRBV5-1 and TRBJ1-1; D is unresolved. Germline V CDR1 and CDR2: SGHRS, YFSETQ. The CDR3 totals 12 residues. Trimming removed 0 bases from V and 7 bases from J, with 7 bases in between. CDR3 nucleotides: TGCGCCAGCAGCTTGGGAGGATTTGAAGCTTTCTTT. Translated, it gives CASSLGGFEAFF.

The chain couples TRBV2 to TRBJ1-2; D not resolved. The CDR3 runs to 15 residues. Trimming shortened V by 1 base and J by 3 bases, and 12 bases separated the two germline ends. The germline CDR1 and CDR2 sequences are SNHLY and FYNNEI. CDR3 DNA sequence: TGTGCCAGCAGTGAAGAAGCGGGGAACCACTATGGCTACACCTTC. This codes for CASSEEAGNHYGYTF.

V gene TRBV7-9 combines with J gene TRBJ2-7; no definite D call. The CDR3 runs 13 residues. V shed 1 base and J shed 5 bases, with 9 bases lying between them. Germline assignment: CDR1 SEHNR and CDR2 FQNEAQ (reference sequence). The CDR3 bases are TGTGCCAGCAGCTTAGGCCAAATCAACGAGCAGTACTTC. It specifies CASSLGQINEQYF.

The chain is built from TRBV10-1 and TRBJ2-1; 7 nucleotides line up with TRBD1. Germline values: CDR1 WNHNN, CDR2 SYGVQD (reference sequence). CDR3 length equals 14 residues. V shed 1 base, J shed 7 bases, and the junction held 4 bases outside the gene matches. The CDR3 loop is CASSELGRGNEQFF. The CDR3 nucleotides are TGCGCCAGCAGTGAGTTGGGCAGGGGGAATGAGCAGTTCTTC.

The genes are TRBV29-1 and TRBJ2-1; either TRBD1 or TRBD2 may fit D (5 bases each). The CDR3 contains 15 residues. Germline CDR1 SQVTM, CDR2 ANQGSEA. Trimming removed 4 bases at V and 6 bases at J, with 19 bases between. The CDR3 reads CSVVFTGQAFNEQFF. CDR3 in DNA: TGCAGCGTTGTCTTCACGGGGCAGGCCTTCAATGAGCAGTTCTTC.

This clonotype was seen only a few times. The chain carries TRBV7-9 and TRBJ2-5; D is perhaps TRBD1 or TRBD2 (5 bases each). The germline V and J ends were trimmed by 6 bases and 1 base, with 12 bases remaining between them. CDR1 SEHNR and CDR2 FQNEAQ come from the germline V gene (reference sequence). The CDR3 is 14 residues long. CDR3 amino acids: CASSLSGGQETQYF. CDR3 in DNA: TGTGCCAGCAGTTTATCTGGGGGCCAAGAGACCCAGTACTTC.